The sequence of this T cell receptor beta chain was determined in a study of cytomegalovirus exposure and HLA in healthy donors. In germline, CDR1 is SGHTA, CDR2 FQGNSA. The CDR3 is 13 residues long. Trimming pared 10 bases from V and 3 bases from J, leaving 14 bases between. Primers: 60 Vbeta forward and 13 Jbeta reverse. Assay: immunoSEQ multiplex PCR; the TCRdb copy retains only in-frame clones and omits some. This table holds approximately 150,000 clones, around four fifths found once. The chain has TRBV7-2 and TRBJ2-3; D call uncertain. This clonotype was sampled from a man aged 25 to 45 in good health and CMV-seronegative. Input material: PBMCs. The CDR3 coding sequence is TGTGCCATTCAATTGAAGAGTACAGATACGCAGTATTTT. It specifies CAIQLKSTDTQYF.